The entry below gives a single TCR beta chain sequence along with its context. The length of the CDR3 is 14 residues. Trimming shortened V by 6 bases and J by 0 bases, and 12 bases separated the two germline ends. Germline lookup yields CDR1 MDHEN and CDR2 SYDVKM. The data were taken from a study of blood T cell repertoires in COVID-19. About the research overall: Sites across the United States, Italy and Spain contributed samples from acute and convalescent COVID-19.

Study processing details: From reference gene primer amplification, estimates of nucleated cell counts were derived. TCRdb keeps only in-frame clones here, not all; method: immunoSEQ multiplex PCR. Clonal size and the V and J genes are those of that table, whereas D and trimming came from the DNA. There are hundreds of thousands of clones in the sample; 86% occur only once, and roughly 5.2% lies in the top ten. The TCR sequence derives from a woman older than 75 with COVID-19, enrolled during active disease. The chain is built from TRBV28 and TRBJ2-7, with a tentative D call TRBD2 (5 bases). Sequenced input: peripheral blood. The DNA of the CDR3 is TGTGCCAGCAGGGTGGGTGGGAGCTCCTACGAGCAGTACTTC. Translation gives CASRVGGSSYEQYF.